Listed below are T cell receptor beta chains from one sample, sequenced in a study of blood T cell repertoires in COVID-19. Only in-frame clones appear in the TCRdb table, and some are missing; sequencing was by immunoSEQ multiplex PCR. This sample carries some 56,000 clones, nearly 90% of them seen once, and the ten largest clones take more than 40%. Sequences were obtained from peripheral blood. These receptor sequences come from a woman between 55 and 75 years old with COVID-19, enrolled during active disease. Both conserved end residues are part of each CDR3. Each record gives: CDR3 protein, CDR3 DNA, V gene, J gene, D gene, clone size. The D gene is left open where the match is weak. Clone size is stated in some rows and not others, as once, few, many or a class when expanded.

CDR3 protein: CASSHHRQGSSPLHF
CDR3 DNA: TGTGCCAGCAGTCACCACCGACAGGGCAGTTCACCCCTCCACTTT
V gene: TRBV6-2/TRBV6-3
J gene: TRBJ1-6
D gene: TRBD1
clone size: .

CDR3 protein: CSVPMDSGEQYF
CDR3 DNA: TGCAGCGTTCCCATGGATTCAGGGGAGCAGTACTTC
V gene: TRBV29-1
J gene: TRBJ2-7
D gene: .
clone size: large

CDR3 protein: CASSTIGDQPQHF
CDR3 DNA: TGTGCCAGCAGCACCATAGGGGATCAGCCCCAGCATTTT
V gene: TRBV7-9
J gene: TRBJ1-5
D gene: .
clone size: .

CDR3 protein: CAWSAQGEKLFF
CDR3 DNA: TGTGCCTGGAGTGCTCAGGGGGAGAAACTGTTTTTT
V gene: TRBV30
J gene: TRBJ1-4
D gene: TRBD1
clone size: .

CDR3 protein: CASSMYAAMNTGELFF
CDR3 DNA: TGTGCCAGTAGTATGTACGCGGCGATGAACACCGGGGAGCTGTTTTTT
V gene: TRBV19
J gene: TRBJ2-2
D gene: .
clone size: once

CDR3 protein: CASSPTTGLDYGYTF
CDR3 DNA: TGTGCCAGCAGCCCAACGACAGGGTTAGACTATGGCTACACCTTC
V gene: TRBV9
J gene: TRBJ1-2
D gene: TRBD1
clone size: .

CDR3 protein: CASSFGGQTIYEQYF
CDR3 DNA: TGTGCCAGCAGTTTTGGAGGACAGACCATTTACGAGCAGTACTTC
V gene: TRBV6-5
J gene: TRBJ2-7
D gene: .
clone size: once

CDR3 protein: CGGAGANVLTF
CDR3 DNA: TGCGGGGGGGCTGGGGCCAACGTCCTGACTTTC
V gene: TRBV30
J gene: TRBJ2-6
D gene: TRBD2
clone size: .

CDR3 protein: CASSLAASFQDTQYF
CDR3 DNA: TGTGCCAGCAGCTTAGCGGCTAGCTTCCAGGATACGCAGTATTTT
V gene: TRBV7-6
J gene: TRBJ2-3
D gene: .
clone size: .

CDR3 protein: CASRGGTGQVGNTIYF
CDR3 DNA: TGTGCCAGCAGGGGCGGGACAGGGCAGGTTGGAAACACCATATATTTT
V gene: TRBV27
J gene: TRBJ1-3
D gene: TRBD1
clone size: .

CDR3 protein: CASSPGGHSGNTIYF
CDR3 DNA: TGTGCCAGCAGTCCTGGCGGTCACTCTGGAAACACCATATATTTT
V gene: TRBV28
J gene: TRBJ1-3
D gene: .
clone size: .

CDR3 protein: CASSQDTLPFTSGGSRVHEQYF
CDR3 DNA: TGCGCCAGCAGCCAAGATACCCTCCCCTTCACTAGCGGGGGGTCTCGCGTCCACGAGCAGTACTTC
V gene: TRBV4-1
J gene: TRBJ2-7
D gene: TRBD2
clone size: .

CDR3 protein: CASSLATGGKETQYF
CDR3 DNA: TGCGCCAGCAGCTTGGCGACAGGGGGTAAGGAGACCCAGTACTTC
V gene: TRBV5-1
J gene: TRBJ2-5
D gene: TRBD1
clone size: .

CDR3 protein: CASSDGGSVGTDTQYF
CDR3 DNA: TGTGCCAGCAGCGACGGCGGGAGTGTAGGCACAGATACGCAGTATTTT
V gene: TRBV9
J gene: TRBJ2-3
D gene: TRBD2
clone size: .

CDR3 protein: CASSLYSWTRRYTGELFF
CDR3 DNA: TGTGCCAGCAGTCTTTACTCGTGGACTAGGCGATACACCGGGGAGCTGTTTTTT
V gene: TRBV28
J gene: TRBJ2-2
D gene: TRBD2
clone size: .

CDR3 protein: CASSPATSRYEQYF
CDR3 DNA: TGTGCCAGCAGCCCAGCGACTAGTCGGTACGAGCAGTACTTC
V gene: TRBV7-6
J gene: TRBJ2-7
D gene: .
clone size: .

CDR3 protein: CAWSPGTGNQPQHF
CDR3 DNA: TGTGCCTGGAGTCCGGGGACAGGGAATCAGCCCCAGCATTTT
V gene: TRBV30
J gene: TRBJ1-5
D gene: TRBD1
clone size: few

CDR3 protein: CASSLGGGRFGNTEAFF
CDR3 DNA: TGTGCCAGCTCCCTCGGAGGGGGCCGGTTTGGGAACACTGAAGCTTTCTTT
V gene: TRBV18
J gene: TRBJ1-1
D gene: TRBD1
clone size: .

CDR3 protein: CSVRMTGLGGYTF
CDR3 DNA: TGCAGCGTCAGAATGACAGGACTAGGGGGCTACACCTTC
V gene: TRBV29-1
J gene: TRBJ1-2
D gene: .
clone size: .

CDR3 protein: CASSSLASTDTQYF
CDR3 DNA: TGTGCCAGCAGTTCCTTAGCGAGCACAGATACGCAGTATTTT
V gene: TRBV27
J gene: TRBJ2-3
D gene: .
clone size: .

CDR3 protein: CASSNPMGGRSSYNSPLHF
CDR3 DNA: TGTGCCAGTAGTAACCCGATGGGGGGGAGAAGCTCCTATAATTCACCCCTCCACTTT
V gene: TRBV19
J gene: TRBJ1-6
D gene: .
clone size: .

CDR3 protein: CARPYRDSSYNEQFF
CDR3 DNA: TGCGCCAGACCCTACAGGGACAGCTCCTACAATGAGCAGTTCTTC
V gene: TRBV10-2
J gene: TRBJ2-1
D gene: TRBD1
clone size: .

CDR3 protein: CASSSRGAGNTIYF
CDR3 DNA: TGTGCCAGCAGCTCCCGGGGGGCTGGAAACACCATATATTTT
V gene: TRBV5-6
J gene: TRBJ1-3
D gene: .
clone size: .

CDR3 protein: CAILPGLAGVTDTQYF
CDR3 DNA: TGTGCCATCCTGCCGGGACTAGCGGGCGTCACAGATACGCAGTATTTT
V gene: TRBV28
J gene: TRBJ2-3
D gene: TRBD2
clone size: .

CDR3 protein: CASSGGNEQFF
CDR3 DNA: TGTGCCAGCTCCGGGGGCAATGAGCAGTTCTTC
V gene: TRBV19
J gene: TRBJ2-1
D gene: .
clone size: .

CDR3 protein: CASRSTSSEQFF
CDR3 DNA: TGTGCCAGCAGGTCGACTAGTAGTGAGCAGTTCTTC
V gene: TRBV6-5
J gene: TRBJ2-1
D gene: .
clone size: .

CDR3 protein: CASSVGSGGATETQYF
CDR3 DNA: TGTGCCAGCAGCGTAGGTAGCGGGGGGGCAACAGAGACCCAGTACTTC
V gene: TRBV9
J gene: TRBJ2-5
D gene: TRBD2
clone size: .

CDR3 protein: CASSVGTGGYTDTQYF
CDR3 DNA: TGTGCCAGCAGCGTAGGGACGGGGGGGTACACAGATACGCAGTATTTT
V gene: TRBV9
J gene: TRBJ2-3
D gene: TRBD2
clone size: .

CDR3 protein: CAWSVPSGLQGEQFF
CDR3 DNA: TGTGCCTGGAGTGTACCTAGCGGGCTCCAGGGTGAGCAGTTCTTC
V gene: TRBV30
J gene: TRBJ2-1
D gene: TRBD2
clone size: .

CDR3 protein: CASSSGTGSRIHGYTF
CDR3 DNA: TGTGCCAGCAGTTCGGGGACAGGGTCGAGAATTCATGGCTACACCTTC
V gene: TRBV6-2/TRBV6-3
J gene: TRBJ1-2
D gene: TRBD1
clone size: .

CDR3 protein: CASTLATSSYNEQFF
CDR3 DNA: TGTGCCAGCACCTTGGCTACTAGCTCCTACAATGAGCAGTTCTTC
V gene: TRBV7-2
J gene: TRBJ2-1
D gene: .
clone size: .

CDR3 protein: CASSQATNQPQHF
CDR3 DNA: TGTGCCAGCAGCCAAGCGACAAATCAGCCCCAGCATTTT
V gene: TRBV4-2
J gene: TRBJ1-5
D gene: .
clone size: .

CDR3 protein: CASSGGGPTDTQYF
CDR3 DNA: TGTGCCAGCAGTGGGGGGGGGCCCACAGATACGCAGTATTTT
V gene: TRBV2
J gene: TRBJ2-3
D gene: .
clone size: .

CDR3 protein: CATSESGTNQPQHF
CDR3 DNA: TGTGCCACCAGTGAGTCCGGGACAAATCAGCCCCAGCATTTT
V gene: TRBV24-1
J gene: TRBJ1-5
D gene: .
clone size: .

CDR3 protein: CASSRTWGGGTEAFF
CDR3 DNA: TGTGCCAGCAGTCGGACGTGGGGGGGCGGCACTGAAGCTTTCTTT
V gene: TRBV27
J gene: TRBJ1-1
D gene: .
clone size: .

CDR3 protein: CASSPDRGGQGFIALGTEAFF
CDR3 DNA: TGTGCCAGCAGCCCGGACAGGGGAGGCCAGGGGTTTATCGCTTTGGGCACTGAAGCTTTCTTT
V gene: TRBV9
J gene: TRBJ1-1
D gene: TRBD1
clone size: .

CDR3 protein: CASRTSGGNEQFF
CDR3 DNA: TGTGCCAGCAGGACTAGCGGGGGTAATGAGCAGTTCTTC
V gene: TRBV11-2
J gene: TRBJ2-1
D gene: TRBD2
clone size: few

CDR3 protein: CASSQDVETQYF
CDR3 DNA: TGTGCCAGCAGCCAAGACGTAGAGACCCAGTACTTC
V gene: TRBV3-1/TRBV3-2
J gene: TRBJ2-5
D gene: .
clone size: .

CDR3 protein: CASSSGGTEAFF
CDR3 DNA: TGCGCCAGCAGCTCCGGGGGAACTGAAGCTTTCTTT
V gene: TRBV5-1
J gene: TRBJ1-1
D gene: .
clone size: .

CDR3 protein: CASSTRQGISTQYF
CDR3 DNA: TGTGCCAGCAGCACCCGACAGGGGATTTCAACGCAGTATTTT
V gene: TRBV11-3
J gene: TRBJ2-3
D gene: TRBD1
clone size: .

CDR3 protein: CSVEEGGQGINEQYF
CDR3 DNA: TGCAGCGTTGAAGAGGGTGGGCAGGGGATCAACGAGCAGTACTTC
V gene: TRBV29-1
J gene: TRBJ2-7
D gene: .
clone size: .

CDR3 protein: CASSPRQNNEQFF
CDR3 DNA: TGTGCCAGCAGCCCCCGACAAAACAATGAGCAGTTCTTC
V gene: TRBV7-2
J gene: TRBJ2-1
D gene: .
clone size: .

CDR3 protein: CASSGTGLTYEQYF
CDR3 DNA: TGTGCCAGCAGCGGGACAGGACTCACCTACGAGCAGTACTTC
V gene: TRBV9
J gene: TRBJ2-7
D gene: TRBD1
clone size: .

CDR3 protein: CASSQGSGGYNEQFF
CDR3 DNA: TGTGCCAGCAGCCAAGGGAGCGGGGGCTACAATGAGCAGTTCTTC
V gene: TRBV14
J gene: TRBJ2-1
D gene: TRBD2
clone size: .

CDR3 protein: CAMGTSGYNEQFF
CDR3 DNA: TGTGCCATGGGGACTAGCGGTTACAATGAGCAGTTCTTC
V gene: TRBV6-5
J gene: TRBJ2-1
D gene: TRBD2
clone size: .

CDR3 protein: CASRGPRETQYF
CDR3 DNA: TGTGCCAGCAGGGGCCCACGGGAGACCCAGTACTTC
V gene: TRBV6-6
J gene: TRBJ2-5
D gene: .
clone size: .

CDR3 protein: CASSERDLGRAEQFF
CDR3 DNA: TGTGCCAGCAGTGAAAGGGATCTCGGGAGAGCGGAGCAGTTCTTC
V gene: TRBV6-1
J gene: TRBJ2-1
D gene: .
clone size: .

CDR3 protein: CASSFGLAYSYEQYF
CDR3 DNA: TGTGCCAGCAGCTTTGGACTAGCGTACTCCTACGAGCAGTACTTC
V gene: TRBV7-2
J gene: TRBJ2-7
D gene: TRBD2
clone size: .

CDR3 protein: CASSPRHGGFYGYTF
CDR3 DNA: TGTGCCAGCAGCCCTCGGCACGGGGGGTTTTATGGCTACACCTTC
V gene: TRBV14
J gene: TRBJ1-2
D gene: .
clone size: .

CDR3 protein: CATMGEENTEAFF
CDR3 DNA: TGTGCCACCATGGGGGAGGAGAACACTGAAGCTTTCTTT
V gene: TRBV24-1
J gene: TRBJ1-1
D gene: .
clone size: .

CDR3 protein: CASSRGRFEGYTF
CDR3 DNA: TGTGCCAGCTCGCGGGGGCGCTTCGAAGGCTACACCTTC
V gene: TRBV10-3
J gene: TRBJ1-2
D gene: .
clone size: .

CDR3 protein: CASSQDGPGLAGSPSYEQYF
CDR3 DNA: TGTGCCAGCAGCCAAGATGGACCGGGACTAGCGGGATCCCCCTCCTACGAGCAGTACTTC
V gene: TRBV3-1/TRBV3-2
J gene: TRBJ2-7
D gene: TRBD2
clone size: .

CDR3 protein: CASSLVSEKLFF
CDR3 DNA: TGTGCCAGCAGCTTGGTCAGTGAAAAACTGTTTTTT
V gene: TRBV5-6
J gene: TRBJ1-4
D gene: .
clone size: .

CDR3 protein: CASSPGTGNTEAFF
CDR3 DNA: TGCGCCAGCAGCCCCGGGACAGGAAACACTGAAGCTTTCTTT
V gene: TRBV5-1
J gene: TRBJ1-1
D gene: TRBD1
clone size: once

CDR3 protein: CASSFQGQNTEAFF
CDR3 DNA: TGTGCCAGCTCGTTCCAGGGACAGAACACTGAAGCTTTCTTT
V gene: TRBV6-5
J gene: TRBJ1-1
D gene: .
clone size: .

CDR3 protein: CASSETGFGSVELFF
CDR3 DNA: TGTGCCAGCAGTGAAACGGGCTTCGGGAGCGTGGAGCTGTTTTTT
V gene: TRBV2
J gene: TRBJ2-2
D gene: .
clone size: once

CDR3 protein: CASSQDFGDRAYGYTF
CDR3 DNA: TGCGCCAGCAGCCAAGATTTCGGGGACAGGGCTTATGGCTACACCTTC
V gene: TRBV4-1
J gene: TRBJ1-2
D gene: TRBD1
clone size: once

CDR3 protein: CASSPSLSTDTQYF
CDR3 DNA: TGTGCCAGCAGCCCCTCGTTAAGCACAGATACGCAGTATTTT
V gene: TRBV2
J gene: TRBJ2-3
D gene: .
clone size: .

CDR3 protein: CSVEVLAGGLSTDTQYF
CDR3 DNA: TGCAGCGTTGAGGTGCTAGCGGGGGGGCTAAGCACAGATACGCAGTATTTT
V gene: TRBV29-1
J gene: TRBJ2-3
D gene: TRBD2
clone size: .